This T cell receptor (beta chain) is drawn from a study of tumor-infiltrating lymphocytes in primary liver carcinoma. Synthesis of TCR beta cDNA was carried out from around 500 ng total RNA with a constant-region primer. It was through three nested multiplex PCR rounds of slightly modified ARM-PCR that TCR beta libraries arose. Both of the initial two PCR rounds ran for around 10 cycles and employed TRBV1-TRBV30 forward primers alongside a C-beta reverse primer. MiXCR was run by TCRdb on the multiplex PCR reads, yielding one entry per CDR3 protein. The sample carries 60,000 to 90,000 distinct CDR3 sequences, approximately 74% recorded once. As regards this clonotype: A read error may account for a junction end that differs from germline.

Both RNA and DNA were isolated together from about 21-30 mg of bulk tissue that had not been sorted. Separate regions, five per tumor, were sampled. This CDR3 region has 17 residues. Looked up from germline, CDR1 is SEHNR and CDR2 is FQNEAQ (reference sequence). The sequence came from a man aged 35 to 55 with primary liver carcinoma and hepatitis B virus infection. This sequence joins TRBV7-9 and TRBJ2-3; D gene ambiguous. The sample was liver tumor tissue from sampling region 4. Subset indicated: tumor region T4, right-lateral pole. The CDR3 nucleotides read TGTGTCAGCAGCCCTCCAGGTGCCGTAATCCACACTGATACGCAGTATTTT. Translated, it gives CVSSPPGAVIHTDTQYF. Drawing the rest from reference TRBV7-9 and TRBJ2-3, the complete variable domain is DTGVSQNPRHKITKRGQNVTFRCDPISEHNRLYWYRQTLGQGPEFLTYFQNEAQLEKSRLLSDRFSAERPKGSFSTLEIQRTEQGDSAMYLCVSSPPGAVIHTDTQYFGPGTRLTVL.